Below are 11 T cell receptor beta chains sequenced from a single sample in a study of cytomegalovirus exposure and HLA in healthy donors (dated by TCRdb to about 2017). Library preparation used the immunoSEQ multiplex PCR assay. For the multiplex PCR, a mixture combining 60 forward primers for TCR Vbeta segments and 13 reverse primers for TCR Jbeta segments was used. The table was pulled from immuneACCESS by TCRdb, which kept in-frame rearrangements only. Such tables lose some clones; where checked, under half of the loss comes from unresolved V genes, and the rest has no known cause. The data table for this sample lists about 150,000 clones. The ten biggest clones cover around 1.5% of the sample. Sequences were obtained from PBMCs. The receptors were sampled from a woman aged 45-65 years in good health and CMV-seronegative.

V gene TRBV4-1 combines with J gene TRBJ2-5, with 7 positions matching TRBD1. The germline V gene encodes CDR1 MGHRA and CDR2 YSYEKL. J gave up 0 bases and V 1 base, and 8 bases lay outside the gene matches. The CDR3 sequence is 17 residues long. The CDR3 is CASSQAPMGQYQETQYF. In DNA, the CDR3 is TGCGCCAGCAGCCAAGCCCCCATGGGACAGTACCAAGAGACCCAGTACTTC.

V is TRBV5-1 and J is TRBJ1-2; TRBD1 matches at 10 bases. The length of the CDR3 is 13 residues. V lost 3 bases to trimming and J lost 7 bases; unmatched junction nucleotides: 3. Germline CDR1 is SGHRS and CDR2 is YFSETQ. For the CDR3, the DNA is TGCGCCAGCAGCTCGACAGGGGGCCGTGGCTACACCTTC. This translates into CASSSTGGRGYTF.

As regards this clone: This same CDR3 is encoded by further DNA sequences in the sample. The chain recombines TRBV10-3 with TRBJ2-5; possibly TRBD1 for D (7 bases). This CDR3 spans 16 amino acids. Trimming took 0 bases from V and 2 from J, leaving 13 bases between them. Looked up from germline, CDR1 is ENHRY and CDR2 is SYGVKD. CDR3 protein: CAISESRGTVQETQYF. Here the CDR3 DNA reads TGTGCCATCAGTGAGTCCCGGGGGACAGTACAAGAGACCCAGTACTTC.

The J gene is TRBJ1-1, the V gene TRBV6-5; possible D gene TRBD1, 6 bases. The CDR3 sequence is 14 residues long. Germline assignment: CDR1 MNHEY and CDR2 SVGAGI. V lost 6 bases and J 0 bases, leaving 11 bases between the germline ends. CDR3 region: CASSYQGLNTEAFF. The CDR3 bases are TGTGCCAGCAGCTATCAGGGGCTGAACACTGAAGCTTTCTTT.

The chain employs TRBV19 and TRBJ1-1; D is uncertain. Germline assignment: CDR1 LNHDA and CDR2 SQIVND (reference sequence). The germline V and J ends were trimmed by 7 bases and 3 bases, with 6 bases remaining between them. The CDR3 sequence is 11 residues long. The CDR3, as DNA: TGTGCCAGTATGAGGGACACTGAAGCTTTCTTT. Its protein is CASMRDTEAFF.

This chain connects TRBV6-1 to TRBJ2-7; 10 bases align to TRBD1. Germline CDR1 is MNHNS and CDR2 is SASEGT. CDR3 length: 14 amino acids. J was trimmed by 4 bases and V by 3 bases; bases with no gene match: 3. The DNA of the CDR3 is TGTGCCAGCAGTGACTGGACAGGGGGATACGAGCAGTACTTC. Its translation is CASSDWTGGYEQYF.

The V and J genes are TRBV7-3 and TRBJ2-1; D gene uncertain. V lost 10 bases and J lost 1, with 14 bases in between. Germline assignment: CDR1 SGHTA and CDR2 FQGTGA. This CDR3 contains 14 residues. The CDR3 sequence is CATATGGSYNEQFF. DNA for the CDR3: TGTGCCACAGCGACCGGTGGGTCCTACAATGAGCAGTTCTTC.

V usage is TRBV18 and J usage is TRBJ2-1; TRBD2 matches at 11 bases. The germline V gene has CDR1 KGHSH and CDR2 LQKENI. This CDR3 comprises 15 residues. With 3 bases clipped from V and 6 bases from J, the junction kept 4 bases outside the gene matches. The CDR3 here is CASSPRTSGSNEQFF. As DNA, the CDR3 is TGTGCCAGCTCACCTCGAACTAGCGGGAGCAATGAGCAGTTCTTC.

V gene TRBV28 combines with J gene TRBJ2-2; TRBD2 agrees at 8 bases. CDR3 length: 16 amino acids. Per germline, CDR1 MDHEN and CDR2 SYDVKM. With V trimmed by 6 bases and J by 2 bases, 8 bases remained unmatched. CDR3 sequence: CASSISGGVNTGELFF. The CDR3, as DNA: TGTGCCAGCAGCATATCGGGGGGGGTCAACACCGGGGAGCTGTTTTTT.

The chain combines TRBV4-1 with TRBJ1-1; TRBD1 aligns across 8 bases. The CDR3 spans 15 residues. The V segment lost 0 bases and the J segment 7 bases; nucleotides outside the gene matches: 7. The germline V gene encodes CDR1 MGHRA and CDR2 YSYEKL. CDR3 sequence reads: CASSQDDRGAGEAFF. In DNA form, the CDR3 reads TGCGCCAGCAGCCAAGATGACAGGGGCGCGGGTGAAGCTTTCTTT.

The rearrangement joins TRBV4-2 to TRBJ1-1; D might be TRBD1 (5 bases). The CDR3 is made up of 16 amino acids. V lost 0 bases and J 3 bases, leaving 14 bases between the germline ends. Germline CDR1 is LGHNA and CDR2 is YNFKEQ. CDR3 in amino acids: CASSQDTEGADTEAFF. The CDR3 DNA reads TGTGCCAGCAGCCAAGATACGGAAGGGGCGGACACTGAAGCTTTCTTT.